The next 21 T cell receptor beta chains were all read from a single sample in a study of T-cell reconstitution after alpha-beta-depleted transplantation in children. The TCRbeta library incorporated unique molecular identifiers. MiXCR, applied by TCRdb to the PCR reads, yields one record per CDR3 protein. This sample carries some 500,000 distinct CDR3 sequences, around 20% of them seen once, and the ten largest clones take 3.3%. The sequences come from PBMCs from the stem cell graft donor, collected from the stem cell graft. These receptor sequences come from a human donor who donated a stem cell graft to a child with acute lymphoblastic leukemia.

In this sample, this clonotype turned up a few times. The chain carries TRBV5-1 and TRBJ2-6, with unresolved D. The CDR3 extends over 18 amino acids. V was trimmed by 3 bases and J by 0 bases, leaving 16 bases between them. Germline loops: CDR1 SGHRS, CDR2 YFSETQ. The CDR3 loop reads CASSSEDSANSGANVLTF. DNA of the CDR3: TGCGCCAGCAGCTCAGAAGACTCAGCAAACTCTGGGGCCAACGTCCTGACTTTC.

This clonotype came up a few times. This chain links TRBV4-1 with TRBJ2-1, with 7 positions matching TRBD2. CDR3 length: 16 amino acids. Germline CDR1 MGHRA, CDR2 YSYEKL. After removal of 6 bases from V and 0 bases from J, the junction contained 8 bases not matched to a gene. The CDR3 sequence: CASSHSGPSSYNEQFF. CDR3 coding DNA: TGCGCCAGCAGTCATAGCGGGCCGAGCTCCTACAATGAGCAGTTCTTC.

This rearrangement joins TRBV12-3 or TRBV12-4 to TRBJ1-2, with D possibly being TRBD1 (5 bases). The CDR3 totals 14 residues. The ends were cut back, 3 bases at V and 5 bases at J, with 13 bases in the middle. For the CDR3, the DNA is TGTGCCAGCAGTTTTCATGGGGGAGGTTATGGCTACACCTTC. Its protein is CASSFHGGGYGYTF.

This clonotype was picked up a small number of times. The chain employs TRBV11-1 and TRBJ2-3; 10 bases are shared with TRBD2. V lost 5 bases to trimming and J lost 5 bases; unmatched junction nucleotides: 16. CDR1 is SGHAT, CDR2 FQDESV, per germline (reference sequence). The CDR3 is 18 amino acids. Written as DNA, the CDR3 is TGTGCCAGCAGCCGCCTAGCGGGAGACCCTGTGGCGCTAGATACGCAGTATTTT. Protein sequence: CASSRLAGDPVALDTQYF.

This clonotype has a handful of counts. The chain carries TRBV28 and TRBJ2-3, with D hard to call. Trimming stripped 3 bases from V and 1 base from J, with 11 bases between. The CDR3 loop spans 15 amino acids. Germline CDR1 MDHEN, CDR2 SYDVKM. The chain's CDR3 is CASSLPLPRTDTQYF. The DNA of the CDR3 is TGTGCCAGCAGTTTGCCCCTACCCCGCACAGATACGCAGTATTTT. The full variable domain, rest sourced from reference TRBV28 and TRBJ2-3, is DVKVTQSSRYLVKRTGEKVFLECVQDMDHENMFWYRQDPGLGLRLIYFSYDVKMKEKGDIPEGYSVSREKKERFSLILESASTNQTSMYLCASSLPLPRTDTQYFGPGTRLTVL.

The rearrangement joins TRBV6-1 to TRBJ2-7; 10 positions agree with TRBD2. V was clipped by 3 bases and J by 2 bases; unmatched bases: 7. Germline assignment: CDR1 MNHNS and CDR2 SASEGT. The CDR3 extends over 16 amino acids. CDR3 residues: CASSDRSGRAAYEQYF. DNA of the CDR3: TGTGCCAGCAGTGATCGAAGCGGGAGGGCGGCCTACGAGCAGTACTTC.

Only a few counts were recorded for this clonotype. The rearrangement links TRBV4-1 to TRBJ2-7, with 7 positions matching TRBD2. V gave up 1 base and J gave up 4 bases; unmatched junction bases: 13. This CDR3 is 17 amino acids long. CDR1 and CDR2 from the germline V gene are MGHRA and YSYEKL. The CDR3 protein is CASSQVWAPGTTYEQYF. The DNA of the CDR3 is TGCGCCAGCAGCCAAGTATGGGCACCCGGGACTACATACGAGCAGTACTTC.

The chain combines TRBV20-1 with TRBJ2-1, with a weak D call TRBD2 (6 bases). The germline CDR1 and CDR2 sequences are DFQATT and SNEGSKA (reference sequence). The CDR3 totals 14 residues. The ends were cut back, 2 bases at V and 5 bases at J, with 13 bases in the middle. In DNA, the CDR3 is TGCAGTGCTAGACCCGGGGGATCCGACAATGAGCAGTTCTTC. Protein: CSARPGGSDNEQFF.

This rearrangement joins TRBV21-1 to TRBJ1-1; TRBD1 is the table's D call and was not checked against the DNA. TRBV21-1 is a listed pseudogene. The CDR3 spans 16 residues. The CDR3 DNA follows: TGTGCCAGCAGGGGACAGGGCCCTACGTTCGCCACTGAAGCTTTCTTT. It specifies CASRGQGPTFATEAFF.

The sample holds a few counts of this clonotype. This chain uses TRBV5-1 with TRBJ2-1; D not certain. V was clipped by 0 bases and J by 5 bases, with 9 bases between them. The germline V gene encodes CDR1 SGHRS and CDR2 YFSETQ. The CDR3 consists of 14 residues. The CDR3 protein is CASSLERADNEQFF. In DNA form, the CDR3 reads TGCGCCAGCAGCTTGGAACGGGCGGACAATGAGCAGTTCTTC.

The CDR3 sequence is CASSYSAYYGYTF. The CDR3 nucleotides read TGTGCCAGCAGTTACTCGGCATATTATGGCTACACCTTC. This chain joins TRBV6-5 and TRBJ1-2; no firm D call. CDR3 size: 13 residues. Germline CDR1 and CDR2: MNHEY and SVGAGI. Trimming removed 0 bases at V and 5 bases at J, with 7 bases between.

The chain joins TRBV20-1 to TRBJ2-1; D gene ambiguous. Germline CDR1 is DFQATT and CDR2 is SNEGSKA (reference sequence). This CDR3 has 15 amino acids. V lost 5 bases, J lost 3 bases, and 17 bases lay in between. The CDR3 reads CSAPTPSNFYNEQFF. The CDR3 bases are TGCAGTGCTCCTACCCCTAGTAACTTCTACAATGAGCAGTTCTTC.

The chain joins TRBV12-3 or TRBV12-4 to TRBJ2-3; D is undetermined. The CDR3 totals 13 residues. V gave up 7 bases and J gave up 0 bases, with 8 bases separating them. CDR3 sequence: CASTYDSTDTQYF. The CDR3 DNA follows: TGTGCCAGCACATACGACAGCACAGATACGCAGTATTTT.

This clonotype was picked up a small number of times. The J gene is TRBJ2-1, the V gene TRBV7-6; 10 nucleotides align to TRBD2. Trimming took 7 bases from V and 8 from J; bases not matched to a gene: 8. The CDR3 spans 14 residues. Germline CDR1 reads SGHVS; CDR2 reads FNYEAQ. The CDR3 bases are TGTGCCAGCAAGGCTAGCGGGAGTAGCGATGAGCAGTTCTTC. Amino acids: CASKASGSSDEQFF.

The chain carries TRBV2 and TRBJ2-5; D may be TRBD2 (5 bases). This CDR3 has 14 amino acids. Germline V gene data show CDR1 as SNHLY and CDR2 as FYNNEI. V dropped 6 bases and J dropped 0 bases, with 11 bases sitting between them. CDR3 residues: CASRPDGNQETQYF. CDR3 in DNA: TGTGCCAGCAGACCCGACGGGAACCAAGAGACCCAGTACTTC.

The J gene is TRBJ2-2, the V gene TRBV20-1, with D uncertain. CDR1 and CDR2 from the germline V gene are DFQATT and SNEGSKA (reference sequence). V was cut by 5 bases and J by 6 bases, with 7 bases left in between. The CDR3 has 11 amino acids. CDR3 sequence: CSARRSGELFF. The CDR3 coding sequence is TGCAGTGCTCGTCGGTCCGGGGAGCTGTTTTTT.

This clonotype was detected a few times. The rearrangement links TRBV6-5 to TRBJ1-2; maybe TRBD1 (5 bases). Trimming shortened V by 0 bases and J by 3 bases, and 11 bases separated the two germline ends. Germline lookup yields CDR1 MNHEY and CDR2 SVGAGI. CDR3 length: 15 residues. CDR3 sequence reads: CASSYSWGNYYGYTF. CDR3 in DNA: TGTGCCAGCAGTTACTCATGGGGCAACTACTATGGCTACACCTTC.

V usage is TRBV7-9 and J usage is TRBJ2-7; D uncertain. V was clipped by 1 base and J by 6 bases, with 13 bases between them. Germline values: CDR1 SEHNR, CDR2 FQNEAQ (reference sequence). The CDR3 consists of 14 residues. CDR3 sequence: CASSLVLGRSEQYF. DNA of the CDR3: TGTGCCAGCAGCTTAGTCCTGGGAAGAAGCGAGCAGTACTTC.

This clonotype appeared a few times. The chain is built from TRBV9 and TRBJ2-3; TRBD2 might be the D (6 bases). The CDR3 runs 17 residues. The V gene lost 0 bases and the J gene lost 5 bases, with 19 bases spanning the gap. The V gene's germline CDR1 is SGDLS and CDR2 YYNGEE. CDR3 amino acids: CASSVEPGGEVGDTQYF. The CDR3 DNA sequence: TGTGCCAGCAGCGTAGAACCAGGAGGGGAAGTAGGAGATACGCAGTATTTT.

The rearrangement links TRBV7-3 to TRBJ1-2; D is unclear. V lost 0 bases to trimming and J lost 7 bases, with 12 bases between them. CDR1 is SGHTA, CDR2 FQGTGA, per germline. CDR3 length: 14 amino acids. This CDR3 reads CASSLTGRPSGYTF. The CDR3 DNA reads as TGTGCCAGCAGCTTAACCGGCAGGCCGAGTGGCTACACCTTC.

This clonotype has just a few counts. V usage is TRBV14 and J usage is TRBJ2-6; TRBD2 is a possible D gene (5 bases). CDR1 and CDR2 (germline): SGHDN, FVKESK. V gave up 2 bases and J gave up 0 bases, with 11 bases separating them. The CDR3 is 17 residues long. CDR3 residues: CASSQLDWSSGANVLTF. CDR3 sequence (DNA): TGTGCCAGCAGCCAATTGGACTGGAGCTCTGGGGCCAACGTCCTGACTTTC.